The 8 T cell receptor beta chains presented below share a single source sample, sequenced in a study of siplizumab effects on memory and regulatory T cells. Clones were read by immunoSEQ multiplex PCR, and TCRdb kept only the in-frame ones, dropping some. This table has about 68,000 clones, 93% appearing once. Sequenced input: CD8+ T cells sorted from blood. These TCRs come from a human donor in good health.

This rearrangement joins TRBV2 to TRBJ2-7; D is possibly TRBD2 (7 bases). Trimming stripped 8 bases from V and 6 bases from J, with 14 bases between. The germline gives CDR1 SNHLY, CDR2 FYNNEI. The CDR3 spans 12 residues. For the CDR3, the DNA is TGTGCCAGCGGGGGGGCCTTGGGCGAGCAGTACTTC. Translating it yields CASGGALGEQYF.

The chain couples TRBV5-6 to TRBJ2-7; a possible D gene is TRBD1 (6 bases). Per germline, CDR1 SGHDT and CDR2 YYEEEE. Trimming pared 0 bases from V and 3 bases from J, leaving 10 bases between. The CDR3 is 14 amino acids. The CDR3 reads CASSLGQGFYEQYF. In DNA form, the CDR3 reads TGTGCCAGCAGCTTGGGCCAGGGGTTCTACGAGCAGTACTTC.

This rearrangement joins TRBV5-6 to TRBJ1-5; possibly TRBD1 for D (5 bases). The CDR3 length is 13 residues. V gave up 10 bases and J gave up 5 bases, with 16 bases separating them. CDR1 is SGHDT and CDR2 is YYEEEE in the germline V gene. CDR3 region: CAPPQGMDQPQHF. CDR3 sequence (DNA): TGTGCCCCCCCCCAGGGAATGGATCAGCCCCAGCATTTT.

This rearrangement joins TRBV4-2 to TRBJ2-5; 12 bases agree with TRBD2. The CDR3 has 18 amino acids. Germline V gives CDR1 LGHNA, CDR2 YNFKEQ. V lost 1 base and J lost 2; bases outside the gene matches: 8. As DNA, the CDR3 is TGTGCCAGCAGCCAAGGACTACGACTAGCGGGAGATCAAGAGACCCAGTACTTC. Protein sequence: CASSQGLRLAGDQETQYF.

CDR3 coding DNA: TGTGCCAGCAGCCCAATAGACCCATACACAGATACGCAGTATTTT. This translates into CASSPIDPYTDTQYF. The rearrangement uses TRBV9 and TRBJ2-3; no definite D call. CDR3 length: 15 residues. Trimming cost V 4 bases and J 2 bases, with 14 bases left between them. The germline V gene has CDR1 SGDLS and CDR2 YYNGEE.

The CDR3 region is CASSRKLGSYEQYF. DNA of the CDR3: TGTGCCAGCAGCCGAAAGTTAGGCTCCTACGAGCAGTACTTC. The chain joins TRBV21-1 to TRBJ2-7. TRBV21-1 is given as a pseudogene. The CDR3 extends over 14 amino acids.

The V gene is TRBV19, the J gene TRBJ2-1, with no clear D. This CDR3 spans 15 amino acids. The V end was cut by 3 bases, the J end by 6 bases, with 15 bases between. The germline V gene encodes CDR1 LNHDA and CDR2 SQIVND (reference sequence). This CDR3 reads CASSMPQDSRNEQFF. Here the CDR3 DNA reads TGTGCCAGTAGTATGCCCCAAGATTCCCGCAATGAGCAGTTCTTC.

The CDR3 sequence is CASSPMYRANSPLHF. CDR3 DNA: TGTGCCAGCAGCCCCATGTACAGGGCTAATTCACCCCTCCACTTT. V usage is TRBV7-9 and J usage is TRBJ1-6; TRBD1 might be the D (6 bases). Deletions cut 5 bases from V and 6 bases from J, with 14 bases between. Germline V gene lookup returns CDR1 SEHNR and CDR2 FQNEAQ (reference sequence). The CDR3 has 15 residues. Full variable domain (missing parts from reference TRBV7-9 and TRBJ1-6): DTGVSQNPRHKITKRGQNVTFRCDPISEHNRLYWYRQTLGQGPEFLTYFQNEAQLEKSRLLSDRFSAERPKGSFSTLEIQRTEQGDSAMYLCASSPMYRANSPLHFGNGTRLTVT.